The 4 T cell receptor beta chains listed next were all sequenced from one sample in a study of identical twins. From the 5' RACE reads, TCRdb called clonotypes with MiXCR, one entry per CDR3 protein. The table includes around 220,000 distinct CDR3 sequences, roughly a tenth detected once. The sequenced sample consisted of memory T cells sorted from blood. The receptors derive from a man aged 45-65 years in good health.

This clonotype was found a few times. This chain links TRBV5-1 with TRBJ2-3, with TRBD2 matching over 8 bases. The CDR3 runs to 14 residues. Trimming cost V 4 bases and J 4 bases; bases outside gene matches: 5. Germline assignment: CDR1 SGHRS and CDR2 YFSETQ. CDR3 coding DNA: TGCGCCAGCAGCCCCGGGAGGGCCCCAGATACGCAGTATTTT. It yields the protein CASSPGRAPDTQYF.

This clonotype was counted ten times or more. This chain joins TRBV28 and TRBJ2-2; TRBD1 matches 7 bases. Per the germline V gene, CDR1 is MDHEN and CDR2 is SYDVKM. With V trimmed by 8 bases and J by 1 base, 7 bases remained unmatched. There are 15 residues in the CDR3. The CDR3 DNA reads TGTGCCAGCCGGTACAGGGGCTTGAACACCGGGGAGCTGTTTTTT. Protein sequence: CASRYRGLNTGELFF.

This clonotype was detected only a few times. The CDR3 is CASRRGTGEGTGELFF. In DNA form, the CDR3 reads TGTGCCAGCAGACGGGGGACAGGGGAGGGCACCGGGGAGCTGTTTTTT. This chain uses TRBV6-5 with TRBJ2-2; TRBD1 matches at 10 bases. Trimming at V came to 6 bases and at J to 4 bases, leaving 8 bases not matched to a gene. Germline loops: CDR1 MNHEY, CDR2 SVGAGI. The CDR3 is made up of 16 amino acids.

This clonotype came up a few times. The chain couples TRBV5-1 to TRBJ1-1; 8 bases fit TRBD1. V lost 2 bases and J lost 0; bases outside the gene matches: 9. The V gene's germline CDR1 is SGHRS and CDR2 YFSETQ. This CDR3 has 17 amino acids. The CDR3 is CASSFEDRATMNTEAFF. The CDR3 bases are TGCGCCAGCAGCTTTGAGGACAGGGCTACTATGAACACTGAAGCTTTCTTT.